The 5 T cell receptor beta chains below were found in one sample sequenced in a study of identical twins. MiXCR was run by TCRdb on the 5' RACE reads, yielding one entry per CDR3 protein. The sample lists hundreds of thousands of distinct CDR3 sequences, approximately 24% occurring once. These data were also filed under a second study, of T cells expressing NK-cell markers.

The sequenced sample consisted of CD4+ T cells sorted from blood. The receptor set was obtained from a woman between 18 and 29 years old in good health.

In this sample, this clonotype turned up many times. The CDR3 protein is CAISTMGTQRQYF. The DNA of the CDR3 is TGTGCCATCAGTACAATGGGTACGCAACGGCAGTACTTC. V usage is TRBV10-3 and J usage is TRBJ2-7; no definite D call. Germline V CDR1 and CDR2: ENHRY, SYGVKD. V lost 5 bases and J 9 bases, leaving 17 bases between the germline ends. The CDR3 totals 13 residues.

The sample holds a few counts of this clonotype. Here the CDR3 DNA reads TGCGCCAGCAGCGTCGACAGGGATGGCTACACCTTC. Translation: CASSVDRDGYTF. The rearrangement uses TRBV5-1 and TRBJ1-2, with 7 nucleotides matching TRBD1. The CDR3 extends over 12 amino acids. J was trimmed by 6 bases and V by 4 bases; bases with no gene match: 3. CDR1 and CDR2 (germline): SGHRS, YFSETQ.

The table lists this clonotype with a few counts. In nucleotides, the CDR3 is TGTGCCAGCAGCCCTCGAGGGGCTGAGGGCGGGGAGCTGTTTTTT. It specifies CASSPRGAEGGELFF. The chain employs TRBV9 and TRBJ2-2; D is perhaps TRBD1 or TRBD2 (5 bases each). Trimming stripped 4 bases from V and 7 bases from J, with 17 bases between. The CDR3 is made up of 15 amino acids. Germline V gives CDR1 SGDLS, CDR2 YYNGEE.

The rearrangement uses TRBV20-1 and TRBJ1-5; 7 bases map to TRBD1. V shed 6 bases and J 3 bases; nucleotides not matched to a gene: 5. This CDR3 spans 13 amino acids. Germline lookup yields CDR1 DFQATT and CDR2 SNEGSKA (reference sequence). The CDR3 is CSAAQGDNQPQHF. CDR3 nucleotides: TGCAGTGCGGCTCAGGGGGACAATCAGCCCCAGCATTTT.

This chain connects TRBV7-9 to TRBJ2-2; 13 nucleotides line up with TRBD2. Looked up from germline, CDR1 is SEHNR and CDR2 is FQNEAQ (reference sequence). After removal of 5 bases from V and 6 bases from J, the junction contained 6 bases not matched to a gene. The CDR3 covers 16 residues. The CDR3 DNA is TGTGCCAGCAGCAATAGACTAGCGGGGGGCTCCGGGGAGCTGTTTTTT. Amino acids: CASSNRLAGGSGELFF.